Presented here are 10 T cell receptor beta chains from one specimen sequenced in a study of T cells in pancreatic ductal adenocarcinoma. Assay: immunoSEQ multiplex PCR; the TCRdb copy retains only in-frame clones and omits some. The table has around 15,000 clones, approximately 90% seen once. No neoadjuvant therapy was given to the selected pancreatic ductal adenocarcinoma patients before their surgery. Sequenced input: PBMCs. All receptors come from a human donor with pancreatic ductal adenocarcinoma.

The V and J genes are TRBV20-1 and TRBJ1-4; D unclear. In germline, CDR1 is DFQATT, CDR2 SNEGSKA (reference sequence). With 3 bases removed from V and 6 bases from J, the gap between germline ends came to 5 bases. The CDR3 extends over 11 amino acids. DNA for the CDR3: TGCAGTGCTAGCTCTTATGAAAAACTGTTTTTT. This sequence encodes CSASSYEKLFF.

DNA for the CDR3: TGTGCCAGCAGCTCTGCCAGGGGGGAGGATGAGCAGTTCTTC. Amino acids: CASSSARGEDEQFF. The V and J genes are TRBV5-4 and TRBJ2-1; tentative D call: TRBD1 (7 bases). Germline lookup yields CDR1 SGHNT and CDR2 YYREEE (reference sequence). V was clipped by 3 bases and J by 8 bases, with 15 bases between them. The CDR3 extends over 14 amino acids.

The chain has TRBV19 and TRBJ1-1; D unresolved. V lost 5 bases and J lost 1, with 23 bases in between. The CDR3 loop spans 18 amino acids. The V gene's germline CDR1 is LNHDA and CDR2 SQIVND (reference sequence). CDR3 loop: CASSPLGLGMSGNTEAFF. The DNA of the CDR3 is TGTGCCAGTAGTCCCTTAGGTCTAGGGATGAGTGGGAACACTGAAGCTTTCTTT.

This chain uses TRBV19 with TRBJ1-1, with TRBD1 matching over 9 bases. Germline assignment: CDR1 LNHDA and CDR2 SQIVND (reference sequence). The length of the CDR3 is 14 residues. The trim removed 5 bases at V and 5 bases at J, leaving 6 bases unmatched. The CDR3 sequence: CASSLQGAQTEAFF. In DNA form, the CDR3 reads TGTGCCAGTAGTTTACAGGGGGCGCAGACTGAAGCTTTCTTT.

The CDR3 bases are TGTGCCAGCAGTGACACATTTCCCGGGACTAGCGGGAGTGGCACGCAGTATTTT. The encoded protein is CASSDTFPGTSGSGTQYF. The gene calls are TRBV6-4 and TRBJ2-3; TRBD2 matches 14 bases. The CDR3 is 18 residues long. CDR1 and CDR2 (germline): MRHNA, SNTAGT. J gave up 9 bases and V 2 bases, and 13 bases lay outside the gene matches.

The chain joins TRBV6-1 to TRBJ2-5, with 10 bases aligning to TRBD1. There are 18 residues in the CDR3. Germline CDR1 MNHNS, CDR2 SASEGT. Trimming cost V 3 bases and J 0 bases; bases outside gene matches: 10. The CDR3 reads CASSDTGTGVTYQETQYF. The CDR3 DNA is TGTGCCAGCAGTGATACCGGGACAGGGGTTACGTACCAAGAGACCCAGTACTTC.

This clone was observed a single time. V gene TRBV27 combines with J gene TRBJ2-3; D may correspond to TRBD1 or TRBD2 (5 bases each). CDR1 is MNHEY and CDR2 is SMNVEV in the germline V gene (reference sequence). The CDR3 has 18 residues. The germline V and J ends were trimmed by 2 bases and 0 bases, with 18 bases remaining between them. CDR3 loop: CASSLTGPEYSSTDTQYF. The CDR3 coding sequence is TGTGCCAGCAGTTTAACGGGGCCGGAATATTCTAGCACAGATACGCAGTATTTT.

The V call is TRBV5-1, the J call TRBJ2-5; 11 nucleotides match TRBD2. The CDR3 has 16 amino acids. Germline CDR1 SGHRS, CDR2 YFSETQ. Trimming removed 3 bases from V and 2 bases from J; junction bases left unmatched: 6. The chain's CDR3 is CASSWGTSGEQETQYF. CDR3 in DNA: TGCGCCAGCAGCTGGGGGACTAGCGGAGAACAAGAGACCCAGTACTTC.

This clone has more than one count but fewer than ten. This sequence joins TRBV2 and TRBJ1-5; perhaps TRBD1 as D (6 bases). CDR1 SNHLY and CDR2 FYNNEI come from the germline V gene. CDR3 length: 17 residues. V dropped 0 bases and J dropped 1 base, with 13 bases sitting between them. CDR3 protein: CASSEALGGGSNQPQHF. The CDR3, as DNA: TGTGCCAGCAGTGAAGCGCTTGGGGGCGGCAGCAATCAGCCCCAGCATTTT. The full variable domain, its missing parts supplied by reference TRBV2 and TRBJ1-5, is EPEVTQTPSHQVTQMGQEVILRCVPISNHLYFYWYRQILGQKVEFLVSFYNNEISEKSEIFDDQFSVERPDGSNFTLKIRSTKLEDSAMYFCASSEALGGGSNQPQHFGDGTRLSIL.

This chain joins TRBV28 and TRBJ2-7, with a weak D call TRBD1 (5 bases). Germline CDR1 and CDR2: MDHEN and SYDVKM. The CDR3 contains 16 residues. The V gene lost 5 bases and the J gene lost 0 bases, with 17 bases spanning the gap. CDR3 protein: CASSQDRTLSSYEQYF. The CDR3 DNA sequence: TGTGCCAGCAGTCAAGACAGAACCCTTAGCTCCTACGAGCAGTACTTC.